This entry lists 13 T cell receptor beta chains sequenced from one sample in a study of response to subunit inactivated influenza vaccine (dated by TCRdb to the late 2010s). To prepare the library, RT-PCR was applied. Sequenced using an Illumina HiSeq 2500. TCRdb passed the public sequencing reads through fastp at Q25 and MiXCR, retaining productive beta sequences. Rows are combined by CDR3 protein, so each entry shows the most common genes and DNA. This sample lists just under 250,000 distinct CDR3 sequences; 12% were detected once. The top ten clonotypes cover less than 8.5% of the sample. Here the sequenced sample was non-naive T cells sorted from PBMCs, taken approximately 15 days before vaccination. The label giving this sample's cell subset or site can be read as: memory T cell fraction. Receptors were obtained from a man between 50 and 59 years old who received an inactivated influenza vaccine. Donor details come from another sample of the same person, matched by shared clones.

V is TRBV20-1 and J is TRBJ2-5, with D perhaps assigned TRBD1 or TRBD2 (5 bases each). Trimming stripped 3 bases from V and 5 bases from J, with 16 bases between. Germline V CDR1 and CDR2: DFQATT, SNEGSKA (reference sequence). The length of the CDR3 is 14 residues. CDR3 residues: CSARGPGAGETQYF. The CDR3 nucleotides are TGCAGTGCTAGGGGGCCCGGGGCTGGGGAGACCCAGTACTTC.

This clonotype has only a few counts. This chain connects TRBV10-3 to TRBJ2-5, with 8 bases identical to TRBD1. This CDR3 has 13 residues. V was clipped by 6 bases and J by 4 bases; unmatched bases: 4. Germline CDR1 and CDR2: ENHRY and SYGVKD. CDR3 sequence reads: CAIRSDRVETQYF. The CDR3 coding sequence is TGTGCCATCAGATCGGACAGGGTAGAGACCCAGTACTTC.

J is TRBJ2-1 and V is TRBV27; tentatively, D is TRBD2 (6 bases). Germline V gene lookup returns CDR1 MNHEY and CDR2 SMNVEV (reference sequence). The CDR3 is made up of 14 amino acids. Trimming removed 2 bases at V and 6 bases at J, with 11 bases between. CDR3 DNA: TGTGCCAGCAGTTTAAGGAGGGGTGCCAATGAGCAGTTCTTC. Amino acid sequence: CASSLRRGANEQFF.

The gene calls are TRBV20-1 and TRBJ2-7; D might be TRBD1 (5 bases). This CDR3 contains 13 residues. Germline lookup yields CDR1 DFQATT and CDR2 SNEGSKA (reference sequence). Between the trimmed V and J ends, which lost 5 bases and 6 bases, there was a span of 17 bases. As DNA, the CDR3 is TGCAGTGCTCCCCCCCCTCCTAGGGGCGAGCAGTACTTC. This translates into CSAPPPPRGEQYF.

Ten or more counts support this clonotype. The chain combines TRBV12-3 or TRBV12-4 with TRBJ2-1; 9 bases match TRBD1. This CDR3 is 12 amino acids long. With V trimmed by 4 bases and J by 15 bases, 7 bases remained unmatched. The CDR3 sequence: CASSSGTGPPFF. The CDR3 DNA follows: TGTGCCAGCAGTTCCGGGACAGGGCCGCCGTTCTTC.

The rearrangement links TRBV7-2 to TRBJ2-1, with 9 bases lining up with TRBD1. V was pared by 5 bases and J by 10 bases, with 6 bases of the junction left unmatched. This CDR3 has 13 residues. Germline V gives CDR1 SGHTA, CDR2 FQGNSA. The CDR3 region is CASSLNRGQEQFF. The CDR3 bases are TGTGCCAGCAGCCTAAACAGGGGGCAAGAGCAGTTCTTC.

This clonotype showed up just a few times. The rearrangement uses TRBV9 and TRBJ2-3, with 15 bases that match TRBD2. CDR3 length: 17 amino acids. V was pared by 4 bases and J by 5 bases, with 8 bases of the junction left unmatched. Germline CDR1 SGDLS, CDR2 YYNGEE. CDR3 nucleotide sequence: TGTGCCAGCAGCATCGGACTAGCGGGAGGGCCGATAGATACGCAGTATTTT. It is translated as CASSIGLAGGPIDTQYF.

The chain links TRBV19 to TRBJ2-5; D is unresolved. The CDR3 consists of 13 residues. Germline V lookup: CDR1 LNHDA, CDR2 SQIVND (reference sequence). Deletions cut 5 bases from V and 5 bases from J, with 12 bases between. The CDR3 protein is CASSSSYVETQYF. The CDR3 region has the DNA TGTGCCAGTAGTTCATCCTACGTCGAGACCCAGTACTTC. The variable domain in full, with the rest retrieved from reference TRBV19 and TRBJ2-5, is DGGITQSPKYLFRKEGQNVTLSCEQNLNHDAMYWYRQDPGQGLRLIYYSQIVNDFQKGDIAEGYSVSREKKESFPLTVTSAQKNPTAFYLCASSSSYVETQYFGPGTRLLVL.

The chain couples TRBV29-1 to TRBJ1-4; the D is unclear. Germline CDR1 and CDR2: SQVTM and ANQGSEA. The CDR3 contains 12 residues. Trimming took 6 bases from V and 5 from J, leaving 10 bases between them. The CDR3 here is CSVNIRNEKLFF. CDR3 sequence (DNA): TGCAGCGTGAATATCAGAAATGAAAAACTGTTTTTT.

This rearrangement joins TRBV4-2 to TRBJ2-5, with 7 bases fitting TRBD2. Germline-derived CDR1 and CDR2 are LGHNA and YNFKEQ. The V segment lost 0 bases and the J segment 2 bases; nucleotides outside the gene matches: 3. The CDR3 length is 15 residues. The CDR3 region has the DNA TGTGCCAGCAGCCAAGATGGGACTACTCAAGAGACCCAGTACTTC. This encodes CASSQDGTTQETQYF.

The CDR3 coding sequence is TGTGCCAGCAGCTTGACAGGGAAAAGCACAGATACGCAGTATTTT. This codes for CASSLTGKSTDTQYF. The rearrangement links TRBV5-4 to TRBJ2-3; possible D gene TRBD1, 6 bases. CDR1 is SGHNT and CDR2 is YYREEE in the germline V gene (reference sequence). The CDR3 loop spans 15 amino acids. Trimming stripped 1 base from V and 0 bases from J, with 9 bases between.

This clonotype was seen a handful of times. The chain carries TRBV20-1 and TRBJ2-1; D may match TRBD1 or TRBD2 (5 bases each). Trimming took off 1 base at V and 2 bases at J, with 9 bases between the two ends. The CDR3 length is 14 residues. CDR1 is DFQATT, CDR2 SNEGSKA, per germline (reference sequence). The chain's CDR3 is CSARARDAYNEQFF. In nucleotides, the CDR3 is TGCAGTGCTAGAGCCCGGGACGCCTACAATGAGCAGTTCTTC.

V is TRBV24-1 and J is TRBJ2-2; D might be TRBD2 (6 bases). This CDR3 spans 14 amino acids. V dropped 10 bases and J dropped 3 bases, with 14 bases sitting between them. The V gene's germline CDR1 is KGHDR and CDR2 SFDVKD. Here the CDR3 DNA reads TGTGCCACGCAGGCCACGGGGGACACCGGGGAGCTGTTTTTT. It codes for CATQATGDTGELFF.